Each of the 24 T cell receptor beta chains below was sequenced from the same sample in a study of CD8 T cells in ankylosing spondylitis. In TCRdb, the 5' RACE reads were re-called with MiXCR into one record per CDR3 protein. The sample has 210,000 or so distinct CDR3 sequences; over 7% are singletons. Sequenced material: blood, either unsorted or a sorted T cell fraction (not recorded which). These receptors came from a female donor with ankylosing spondylitis or in good health (not recorded which).

This clonotype occurred many times. J is TRBJ2-2 and V is TRBV24-1, with 8 bases fitting TRBD2. J was trimmed by 4 bases and V by 5 bases; bases with no gene match: 8. Germline CDR1 is KGHDR and CDR2 is SFDVKD. The CDR3 has 16 residues. In DNA form, the CDR3 reads TGTGCCACCAGTGGAAGCGGGAGAGGGATCACCGGGGAGCTGTTTTTT. Residues: CATSGSGRGITGELFF.

The chain carries TRBV7-2 and TRBJ2-7, with TRBD2 matching over 13 bases. This CDR3 has 15 amino acids. The germline CDR1 and CDR2 sequences are SGHTA and FQGNSA. The trim removed 3 bases at V and 5 bases at J, leaving 4 bases unmatched. CDR3 in amino acids: CASSFPGLAGNEQYF. In nucleotides, the CDR3 is TGTGCCAGCAGCTTTCCGGGACTAGCGGGAAACGAGCAGTACTTC. Full variable domain (remainder filled in from reference TRBV7-2 and TRBJ2-7): GAGVSQSPSNKVTEKGKDVELRCDPISGHTALYWYRQSLGQGLEFLIYFQGNSAPDKSGLPSDRFSAERTGGSVSTLTIQRTQQEDSAVYLCASSFPGLAGNEQYFGPGTRLTVT.

This clonotype was found many times. The chain has TRBV29-1 and TRBJ2-1; D is possibly TRBD2 (6 bases). V was shortened by 4 bases and J by 8 bases, with 21 bases between the two germline ends. The CDR3 runs to 15 residues. CDR1 and CDR2 from the germline V gene are SQVTM and ANQGSEA. The CDR3 bases are TGCAGCGTTGCAGGCGGGAACTCTGCACGGCATGAGCAGTTCTTC. This translates into CSVAGGNSARHEQFF.

The chain has TRBV4-3 and TRBJ1-2, with 8 bases aligning to TRBD1. V lost 0 bases and J lost 4; bases outside the gene matches: 10. Germline CDR1 LGHNA, CDR2 YSLEER. The CDR3 is 17 amino acids. This CDR3 is CASSQDWAVQGGYGYTF. The DNA of the CDR3 is TGCGCCAGCAGCCAAGATTGGGCCGTACAGGGGGGCTATGGCTACACCTTC.

This clonotype was counted at least ten times. This chain uses TRBV29-1 with TRBJ2-7, with 9 bases aligning to TRBD1. The CDR3 is 14 residues long. With V trimmed by 6 bases and J by 1 base, 7 bases remained unmatched. Germline V gene sequence: CDR1 SQVTM, CDR2 ANQGSEA. CDR3 loop: CSVDPGTGSYEQYF. CDR3 sequence (DNA): TGCAGCGTCGACCCCGGGACAGGGTCCTACGAGCAGTACTTC.

This clonotype was seen many times. V gene TRBV15 combines with J gene TRBJ2-1, with no clear D. The germline V gene has CDR1 LNHNV and CDR2 YYDKDF (reference sequence). Trimming stripped 0 bases from V and 6 bases from J, with 9 bases between. This CDR3 has 14 amino acids. Here the CDR3 reads CATSRDLNVNEQFF. The DNA for the CDR3 is TGTGCCACCAGCAGAGATCTTAATGTCAATGAGCAGTTCTTC.

This clonotype was found many times. The chain combines TRBV11-2 with TRBJ2-1, with a weak D call TRBD2 (5 bases). The CDR3 length is 18 residues. V was cut by 3 bases and J by 8 bases, with 26 bases left in between. Germline-derived CDR1 and CDR2 are SGHAT and FQNNGV. The CDR3 region is CASSFPHEAVRPRDEQFF. Here the CDR3 DNA reads TGTGCCAGCAGCTTCCCCCACGAAGCGGTGCGCCCGAGGGATGAGCAGTTCTTC.

This clonotype was recorded at least ten times. The rearrangement uses TRBV20-1 and TRBJ2-1, with 11 positions matching TRBD2. J lost 7 bases, V lost 0 bases, and 14 bases had no gene match. The CDR3 is made up of 18 amino acids. Germline lookup yields CDR1 DFQATT and CDR2 SNEGSKA (reference sequence). As DNA, the CDR3 is TGCAGTGCTAGAGATTCATCTCTCGGGACTAGCGGCCAAAATGAGCAGTTCTTC. Translated: CSARDSSLGTSGQNEQFF.

This clonotype occurred many times. The chain links TRBV6-1 to TRBJ2-1; 8 bases are shared with TRBD2. Per germline, CDR1 MNHNS and CDR2 SASEGT. This CDR3 spans 15 amino acids. The ends lost 7 bases at V and 7 bases at J; junction bases unmatched: 12. The CDR3 DNA reads TGTGCCAGCACCGTTAGCGGGGCTCCCGAAAATGAGCAGTTCTTC. It encodes CASTVSGAPENEQFF.

This clonotype was picked up many times. The rearrangement links TRBV12-3 or TRBV12-4 to TRBJ2-1; TRBD2 matches 9 bases. The length of the CDR3 is 13 residues. V lost 5 bases and J lost 13; bases outside the gene matches: 9. CDR3 nucleotide sequence: TGTGCCAGCAGTACCCACATAGCGGGAGTTCAGTTCTTC. It translates to CASSTHIAGVQFF.

This clonotype was found many times. The rearrangement joins TRBV27 to TRBJ1-2; 9 bases agree with TRBD1. Trimming cost V 6 bases and J 8 bases; bases outside gene matches: 1. CDR1 is MNHEY, CDR2 SMNVEV, per germline (reference sequence). CDR3 size: 11 residues. CDR3: CASRTGGGYTF. DNA for the CDR3: TGTGCCAGCAGGACAGGGGGAGGCTACACCTTC.

This clonotype was recorded many times. The V gene is TRBV28, the J gene TRBJ2-7, with a tentative D call TRBD1 (6 bases). Trimming shortened V by 0 bases and J by 5 bases, and 11 bases separated the two germline ends. Germline CDR1 MDHEN, CDR2 SYDVKM. The CDR3 consists of 14 residues. The CDR3 region has the DNA TGTGCCAGCAGTTTATGGACAGGAAGGGACGAGCAGTACTTC. Its protein is CASSLWTGRDEQYF.

Many counts were recorded for this clonotype. V and J are TRBV12-3 or TRBV12-4 and TRBJ2-5, with 8 bases identical to TRBD2. The CDR3 length is 13 residues. Trimming cost V 8 bases and J 2 bases; bases outside gene matches: 4. CDR3 loop: CASGTRIQETQYF. CDR3 bases: TGTGCCAGCGGGACTAGGATACAAGAGACCCAGTACTTC.

Many counts were recorded for this clonotype. The chain is built from TRBV4-3 and TRBJ1-4, with 9 nucleotides matching TRBD1. There are 15 residues in the CDR3. Looked up from germline, CDR1 is LGHNA and CDR2 is YSLEER. Trimming at V came to 1 base and at J to 4 bases, leaving 1 base not matched to a gene. The CDR3 sequence is CASSQGDRDNEKLFF. In DNA form, the CDR3 reads TGCGCCAGCAGCCAAGGGGACAGGGATAATGAAAAACTGTTTTTT.

This clonotype was counted ten times or more. The rearrangement joins TRBV7-8 to TRBJ2-7; TRBD2 aligns across 12 bases. Germline V lookup: CDR1 SGHVS, CDR2 FQNEAQ. Losses at the gene ends were 5 bases for V and 6 bases for J; bases not matched to a gene: 5. This CDR3 comprises 14 residues. The CDR3 reads CASSGRLAGVEQYF. The CDR3 DNA reads as TGTGCCAGCAGCGGACGACTAGCGGGAGTCGAGCAGTACTTC.

This chain uses TRBV20-1 with TRBJ1-1, with D possibly being TRBD1 (5 bases). There are 17 residues in the CDR3. Germline V gene lookup returns CDR1 DFQATT and CDR2 SNEGSKA (reference sequence). Trimming removed 3 bases from V and 1 base from J, with 21 bases in between. CDR3 nucleotide sequence: TGCAGTGCTAGGACCGGGACTTGGGTGACCAAGAACACTGAAGCTTTCTTT. The encoded protein is CSARTGTWVTKNTEAFF.

This clonotype was detected ten times or more. The chain recombines TRBV7-2 with TRBJ1-1; TRBD1 aligns across 9 bases. From germline, CDR1 is SGHTA and CDR2 FQGNSA. CDR3 length: 14 residues. V shed 5 bases, J shed 1 base, and the junction held 2 bases outside the gene matches. This CDR3 is CASSRTGANTEAFF. The CDR3 DNA is TGTGCCAGCAGCCGGACAGGGGCGAACACTGAAGCTTTCTTT.

This clonotype was detected many times. V is TRBV7-3 and J is TRBJ1-1; D call uncertain. V was cut by 0 bases and J by 1 base, with 3 bases left in between. The CDR3 totals 13 residues. The germline gives CDR1 SGHTA, CDR2 FQGTGA. The CDR3 DNA reads as TGTGCCAGCAGCTTAACACCGAACACTGAAGCTTTCTTT. This gives the protein CASSLTPNTEAFF.

In this sample, this clonotype turned up many times. The CDR3 DNA sequence: TGTGCCAGCAGCCTGACAGGGGCGAACCAGCCCCAGCATTTT. Residues: CASSLTGANQPQHF. The V call is TRBV12-3 or TRBV12-4, the J call TRBJ1-5, with 8 bases that match TRBD1. The J segment lost 7 bases and the V segment lost 6 bases, leaving 8 bases of the junction unmatched. The CDR3 length is 14 residues.

This clonotype was counted at least ten times. This chain uses TRBV11-2 with TRBJ2-1; no clear D. Looked up from germline, CDR1 is SGHAT and CDR2 is FQNNGV. Trimming took 3 bases from V and 7 from J, leaving 16 bases between them. The CDR3 has 15 residues. CDR3 bases: TGTGCCAGCAGCTTGGGTCAGCGTTCTTGGAATGAGCAGTTCTTC. It specifies CASSLGQRSWNEQFF. Looking up the rest from reference TRBV11-2 and TRBJ2-1 gives the full variable domain: EAGVAQSPRYKIIEKRQSVAFWCNPISGHATLYWYQQILGQGPKLLIQFQNNGVVDDSQLPKDRFSAERLKGVDSTLKIQPAKLEDSAVYLCASSLGQRSWNEQFFGPGTRLTVL.

Many counts were recorded for this clonotype. The rearrangement uses TRBV11-2 and TRBJ2-3; D might be TRBD2 (7 bases). V was cut by 4 bases and J by 5 bases, with 16 bases left in between. From germline, CDR1 is SGHAT and CDR2 FQNNGV. The CDR3 has 15 amino acids. CDR3 bases: TGTGCCAGCAGCTCCCCCGGGGGGCATAAAGATACGCAGTATTTT. Protein sequence: CASSSPGGHKDTQYF.

This clonotype has ten or more counts. V is TRBV11-2 and J is TRBJ2-1, with a tentative D call TRBD2 (6 bases). CDR1 is SGHAT, CDR2 FQNNGV, per germline. The V end was cut by 5 bases, the J end by 8 bases, with 22 bases between. This CDR3 is 16 amino acids long. The CDR3 loop is CASSQLGGGILDEQFF. The CDR3 DNA is TGTGCCAGCAGCCAGCTCGGCGGCGGGATTCTGGATGAGCAGTTCTTC. The whole variable domain, remainder taken from reference TRBV11-2 and TRBJ2-1, is EAGVAQSPRYKIIEKRQSVAFWCNPISGHATLYWYQQILGQGPKLLIQFQNNGVVDDSQLPKDRFSAERLKGVDSTLKIQPAKLEDSAVYLCASSQLGGGILDEQFFGPGTRLTVL.

This clonotype was detected ten times or more. The chain joins TRBV12-3 or TRBV12-4 to TRBJ1-4; 12 bases align to TRBD1. The CDR3 extends over 15 amino acids. J was trimmed by 7 bases and V by 6 bases; bases with no gene match: 6. DNA of the CDR3: TGTGCCAGCAGCCTAGGGGACAGGGGGCGTGAAAAACTGTTTTTT. This codes for CASSLGDRGREKLFF.

This clonotype has more than one count but fewer than ten. This chain uses TRBV6-1 with TRBJ2-2; TRBD1 or TRBD2 may be the D gene (6 bases each). V was cut by 1 base and J by 5 bases, with 8 bases left in between. Germline CDR1 and CDR2: MNHNS and SASEGT. This CDR3 contains 14 residues. The CDR3 bases are TGTGCCAGCAGTGAAGGAGGGGGGACCGGGGAGCTGTTTTTT. This sequence encodes CASSEGGGTGELFF.